In this sample, the clone carrying this T cell receptor (beta chain) turned up a few times. This same CDR3 is encoded by further DNA sequences in the sample. The sample is drawn from a study of blood T cell repertoires in COVID-19. Methods used by the authors: The assay estimated nucleated cells by amplifying reference gene primers. The table came from immunoSEQ multiplex PCR; TCRdb's copy has only in-frame clones and leaves some out. D and trimming were read from the DNA, whereas the V and J calls and clone size are those reported in that table. The sample lists over 150,000 clones; about 90% were seen once. This CDR3 region has 14 residues. Germline trimming cut 3 bases from V and 5 bases from J; bases unmatched to any gene: 0. Per the germline V gene, CDR1 is KGHSH and CDR2 is LQKENI.

Sequenced input: peripheral blood. This chain joins TRBV18 and TRBJ1-4, with TRBD1 identical over 10 bases. The sequence was collected from a man between 65 and 85 years old with active or convalescent COVID-19. Here the CDR3 reads CASSPGQGNEKLFF. The CDR3 coding sequence is TGTGCCAGCTCACCGGGACAGGGGAATGAAAAACTGTTTTTT. Using reference TRBV18 and TRBJ1-4 for the parts outside the CDR3, the full variable domain is NAGVMQNPRHLVRRRGQEARLRCSPMKGHSHVYWYRQLPEEGLKFMVYLQKENIIDESGMPKERFSAEFPKEGPSILRIQQVVRGDSAAYFCASSPGQGNEKLFFGSGTQLSVL.